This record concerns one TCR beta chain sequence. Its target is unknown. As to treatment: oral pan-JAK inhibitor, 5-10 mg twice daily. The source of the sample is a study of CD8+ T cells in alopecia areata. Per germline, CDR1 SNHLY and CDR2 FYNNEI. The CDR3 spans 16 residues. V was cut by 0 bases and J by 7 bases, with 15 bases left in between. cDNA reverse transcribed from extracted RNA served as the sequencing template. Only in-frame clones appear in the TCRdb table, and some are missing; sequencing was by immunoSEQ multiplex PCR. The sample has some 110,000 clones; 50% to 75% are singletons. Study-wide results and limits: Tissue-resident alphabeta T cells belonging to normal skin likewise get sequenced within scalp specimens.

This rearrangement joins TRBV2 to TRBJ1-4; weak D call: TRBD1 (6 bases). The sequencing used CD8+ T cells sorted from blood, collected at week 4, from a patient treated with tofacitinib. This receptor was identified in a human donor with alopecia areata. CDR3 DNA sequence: TGTGCCAGCAGTGAAGCGAGCGGGGGCGCGAGTGAAAAACTGTTTTTT. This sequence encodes CASSEASGGASEKLFF.